These 30 T cell receptor beta chains were all obtained from the same sample, sequenced in a study of identifying expanded T cells in peripheral blood. Assay: immunoSEQ multiplex PCR; the TCRdb copy retains only in-frame clones and omits some. The table records 90,000 to 100,000 clones, approximately 91% of them present only once. The sample taken for sequencing was blood. Every receptor here comes from a person aged 18 to 69 in good health.

This clone was picked up many times. The chain combines TRBV19 with TRBJ2-7; D gene unclear. CDR1 is LNHDA and CDR2 is SQIVND in the germline V gene (reference sequence). The length of the CDR3 is 10 residues. V lost 4 bases, J lost 2 bases, and 0 bases lay in between. CDR3 in amino acids: CASSTYEQYF. Written as DNA, the CDR3 is TGTGCCAGTAGTACCTACGAGCAGTACTTC.

This clone was detected once. The V and J genes are TRBV18 and TRBJ2-2, with D hard to call. The CDR3 covers 15 residues. The germline CDR1 and CDR2 sequences are KGHSH and LQKENI. V was cut by 1 base and J by 4 bases, with 10 bases left in between. The CDR3, as DNA: TGTGCCAGCTCACCACTGACGGGTTTCACCGGGGAGCTGTTTTTT. As protein: CASSPLTGFTGELFF. Drawing the rest from reference TRBV18 and TRBJ2-2, the complete variable domain is NAGVMQNPRHLVRRRGQEARLRCSPMKGHSHVYWYRQLPEEGLKFMVYLQKENIIDESGMPKERFSAEFPKEGPSILRIQQVVRGDSAAYFCASSPLTGFTGELFFGEGSRLTVL.

The V gene is TRBV9, the J gene TRBJ1-1; TRBD1 matches at 8 bases. The CDR3 totals 13 residues. After removal of 3 bases from V and 7 bases from J, the junction contained 5 bases not matched to a gene. Per the germline V gene, CDR1 is SGDLS and CDR2 is YYNGEE. The CDR3 reads CASSARGLSEAFF. CDR3 nucleotide sequence: TGTGCCAGCAGCGCCAGGGGGCTAAGTGAAGCTTTCTTT.

This clone came up a few times. The V gene is TRBV23-1, the J gene TRBJ2-3, with TRBD1 as a possible D gene (6 bases). TRBV23-1 carries the ORF label, with uncertain function. CDR3 length equals 13 residues. Deletions cut 8 bases from V and 4 bases from J, with 13 bases between. The CDR3 is CASEVTGADTQYF. CDR3 coding DNA: TGCGCCAGCGAGGTGACAGGTGCAGATACGCAGTATTTT.

The chain couples TRBV27 to TRBJ1-1, with TRBD1 as a possible D gene (5 bases). Germline V gene sequence: CDR1 MNHEY, CDR2 SMNVEV (reference sequence). V was pared by 3 bases and J by 10 bases, with 15 bases between. CDR3 length equals 13 residues. The CDR3 DNA reads TGTGCCAGCAGTTTGATGATGGGGGTGCGAGCTTTCTTT. Translation: CASSLMMGVRAFF.

CDR3 in DNA: TGTGCCAGTAGTATAGACCAGAGGATTAATTCACCCCTCCACTTT. Translation: CASSIDQRINSPLHF. The gene calls are TRBV19 and TRBJ1-6; D not resolved. This CDR3 is built from 15 residues. Trimming removed 0 bases from V and 6 bases from J, with 9 bases in between. Germline CDR1 reads LNHDA; CDR2 reads SQIVND (reference sequence).

V is TRBV29-1 and J is TRBJ2-7, with 7 bases identical to TRBD1. This CDR3 has 13 amino acids. The V gene end was trimmed by 6 bases and the J gene end by 0 bases; junction bases not matched to a gene: 5. Germline V gene lookup returns CDR1 SQVTM and CDR2 ANQGSEA. The CDR3 loop is CSVPGQSSYEQYF. The CDR3 DNA is TGCAGCGTACCGGGACAGAGCTCCTACGAGCAGTACTTC.

This rearrangement joins TRBV18 to TRBJ2-6, with a weak D call TRBD1 (6 bases). Germline loops: CDR1 KGHSH, CDR2 LQKENI. This CDR3 comprises 15 residues. V lost 1 base, J lost 2 bases, and 6 bases lay in between. The CDR3 region is CASSPQGAGANVLTF. The CDR3 DNA sequence: TGTGCCAGCTCACCACAGGGGGCTGGGGCCAACGTCCTGACTTTC.

The chain uses TRBV7-9 and TRBJ1-1; D is possibly TRBD1 (6 bases). Germline V gene sequence: CDR1 SEHNR, CDR2 FQNEAQ (reference sequence). The V end lost 4 bases, the J end lost 1 base, and 16 bases lay between the germline ends. The CDR3 covers 16 residues. The CDR3 DNA reads as TGTGCCAGCAGCTCCGGACAGAGGGGTTGGAACACTGAAGCTTTCTTT. As protein: CASSSGQRGWNTEAFF.

This clone was observed a few times. The genes are TRBV11-1 and TRBJ2-1; 8 positions match TRBD1. This CDR3 is 15 amino acids long. V lost 5 bases and J lost 4; bases outside the gene matches: 7. The germline gives CDR1 SGHAT, CDR2 FQDESV (reference sequence). The CDR3, as DNA: TGTGCCAGCAGCAGCCGGGACAGGCCATACAATGAGCAGTTCTTC. Translating it yields CASSSRDRPYNEQFF.

This sequence joins TRBV7-9 and TRBJ2-7; D perhaps matches TRBD1 (6 bases). The germline V gene has CDR1 SEHNR and CDR2 FQNEAQ (reference sequence). The CDR3 has 16 amino acids. Trimming took off 4 bases at V and 7 bases at J, with 23 bases between the two ends. CDR3 bases: TGTGCCAGCAGCTCAAGGGGTACAGGGATGATTCGAGAGCAGTACTTC. Translation gives CASSSRGTGMIREQYF.

The chain uses TRBV5-1 and TRBJ1-1; TRBD1 might be the D (5 bases). Trimming removed 1 base at V and 8 bases at J, with 15 bases between. The CDR3 is 14 amino acids. Germline loops: CDR1 SGHRS, CDR2 YFSETQ. CDR3: CASSLQPGPTEAFF. CDR3 DNA: TGCGCCAGCAGCTTGCAACCGGGACCCACAGAAGCTTTCTTT.

The V gene is TRBV28, the J gene TRBJ1-1, with D hard to call. The CDR3 consists of 14 residues. The germline gives CDR1 MDHEN, CDR2 SYDVKM. Trimming stripped 4 bases from V and 3 bases from J, with 12 bases between. Written as DNA, the CDR3 is TGTGCCAGCAGTTCCTCCGGGTGGGACACTGAAGCTTTCTTT. Translation: CASSSSGWDTEAFF.

V is TRBV7-3 and J is TRBJ2-5; TRBD1 might be the D (6 bases). Germline V gene data show CDR1 as SGHTA and CDR2 as FQGTGA. Trimming removed 5 bases from V and 7 bases from J, with 11 bases in between. This CDR3 has 12 amino acids. CDR3 protein: CASSQQGGTQYF. CDR3 nucleotides: TGTGCCAGCAGCCAACAGGGCGGGACCCAGTACTTC.

This sequence joins TRBV5-1 and TRBJ1-1; D may be TRBD1 (6 bases). In germline, CDR1 is SGHRS, CDR2 YFSETQ. The CDR3 sequence is 15 residues long. V shed 2 bases and J shed 1 base, with 12 bases lying between them. This CDR3 is CASSFRGAGNTEAFF. The CDR3 DNA sequence: TGCGCCAGCAGCTTTAGGGGGGCTGGGAACACTGAAGCTTTCTTT.

The chain uses TRBV5-1 and TRBJ1-4; D perhaps matches TRBD1 (5 bases). Germline V lookup: CDR1 SGHRS, CDR2 YFSETQ. The CDR3 is 13 amino acids. Trimming left V 4 bases short and J 6 bases short, with 10 bases between. The CDR3 spells CASSKTGYEKLFF. CDR3 nucleotides: TGCGCCAGCAGCAAAACAGGTTATGAAAAACTGTTTTTT.

V usage is TRBV2 and J usage is TRBJ2-3; D may be TRBD1 or TRBD2 (5 bases each). The CDR3 runs 10 residues. Looked up from germline, CDR1 is SNHLY and CDR2 is FYNNEI. V lost 8 bases and J lost 6, with 6 bases in between. As DNA, the CDR3 is TGTGCCAGCTGGGGGGATACGCAGTATTTT. Residues: CASWGDTQYF.

This clone was seen only once. The chain employs TRBV2 and TRBJ1-1; D is possibly TRBD1 (5 bases). From germline, CDR1 is SNHLY and CDR2 FYNNEI. The CDR3 runs 12 residues. Deletions cut 4 bases from V and 5 bases from J, with 8 bases between. The CDR3 spells CASSGDVTEAFF. The CDR3 region has the DNA TGTGCCAGCAGTGGGGACGTGACTGAAGCTTTCTTT.

The chain employs TRBV27 and TRBJ2-7; 12 bases line up with TRBD2. J was trimmed by 0 bases and V by 4 bases; bases with no gene match: 7. Germline V CDR1 and CDR2: MNHEY, SMNVEV (reference sequence). The CDR3 has 17 amino acids. CDR3 nucleotide sequence: TGTGCCAGCAGTTCACTAGCGGGGGGTCTCATCTCCTACGAGCAGTACTTC. Its protein is CASSSLAGGLISYEQYF.

The gene calls are TRBV28 and TRBJ1-5; no clear D. CDR3 length: 15 residues. V was cut by 3 bases and J by 5 bases, with 14 bases left in between. The V gene's germline CDR1 is MDHEN and CDR2 SYDVKM. Written as DNA, the CDR3 is TGTGCCAGCAGTTTGTTCACAGACGGGGATCAGCCCCAGCATTTT. Its translation is CASSLFTDGDQPQHF.

The chain joins TRBV19 to TRBJ1-6; D may be TRBD1 (6 bases). This CDR3 spans 17 amino acids. Germline lookup yields CDR1 LNHDA and CDR2 SQIVND (reference sequence). The ends were cut back, 5 bases at V and 7 bases at J, with 21 bases in the middle. The CDR3 sequence is CASSPKAGGGKNSPLHF. The CDR3 coding sequence is TGTGCCAGTAGTCCCAAAGCGGGGGGCGGAAAGAATTCACCCCTCCACTTT.

The V and J genes are TRBV6-4 and TRBJ2-1; D might be TRBD2 (5 bases). CDR3 size: 14 residues. Germline V gene lookup returns CDR1 MRHNA and CDR2 SNTAGT. Trimming removed 4 bases from V and 8 bases from J, with 15 bases in between. CDR3 sequence: CASSAGGSAHEQFF. The CDR3 DNA follows: TGTGCCAGCAGTGCCGGAGGTAGCGCCCATGAGCAGTTCTTC.

The chain joins TRBV28 to TRBJ2-3, with 9 bases aligning to TRBD2. With 5 bases clipped from V and 4 bases from J, the junction kept 10 bases outside the gene matches. Germline V gene lookup returns CDR1 MDHEN and CDR2 SYDVKM. CDR3 size: 16 residues. CDR3 loop: CASSPLAGVGADTQYF. CDR3 sequence (DNA): TGTGCCAGCAGTCCTTTAGCGGGAGTGGGTGCAGATACGCAGTATTTT.

The chain carries TRBV9 and TRBJ2-1; a possible D gene is TRBD1 (6 bases). V dropped 1 base and J dropped 0 bases, with 17 bases sitting between them. The CDR3 has 18 residues. CDR1 and CDR2 from the germline V gene are SGDLS and YYNGEE. CDR3 sequence (DNA): TGTGCCAGCAGCGTACGGGGCGGTGGGGGCAGCTCCTACAATGAGCAGTTCTTC. It yields the protein CASSVRGGGGSSYNEQFF.

This clone was observed a single time. The chain uses TRBV27 and TRBJ2-1, with TRBD2 identical over 7 bases. Germline V gene data show CDR1 as MNHEY and CDR2 as SMNVEV (reference sequence). The CDR3 is made up of 15 amino acids. The trim removed 0 bases at V and 7 bases at J, leaving 6 bases unmatched. The CDR3 DNA sequence: TGTGCCAGCAGTTTATCCAGCGGGGCGGGGAATGAGCAGTTCTTC. This gives the protein CASSLSSGAGNEQFF.

The CDR3 region has the DNA TGTGCCAGTAGCTACCCGGGCCCTGAAGCTTTCTTT. Its protein product is CASSYPGPEAFF. The chain recombines TRBV19 with TRBJ1-1; D remains ambiguous. CDR1 and CDR2 (germline): LNHDA, SQIVND (reference sequence). This CDR3 is 12 amino acids long. The V and J ends lost 6 bases and 6 bases respectively, with 11 bases between them.

The chain has TRBV5-8 and TRBJ2-1, with a tentative D call TRBD2 (7 bases). The CDR3 has 18 amino acids. V was pared by 4 bases and J by 3 bases, with 23 bases between. The germline V gene encodes CDR1 SGHTS and CDR2 YDEGEE. CDR3 sequence: CASSQRLKRGGSYNEQFF. CDR3 DNA: TGTGCCAGCAGCCAACGGCTAAAGAGGGGGGGGAGCTACAATGAGCAGTTCTTC. The whole variable domain, remainder taken from reference TRBV5-8 and TRBJ2-1, is EAGVTQSPTHLIKTRGQQATLRCSPISGHTSVYWYQQALGLGLQFLLWYDEGEERNRGNFPPRFSGRQFPNYSSELNVNALELEDSALYLCASSQRLKRGGSYNEQFFGPGTRLTVL.

In its sample, this clone was seen a few times. The J gene is TRBJ2-1, the V gene TRBV18, with TRBD2 as a possible D gene (7 bases). Trimming shortened V by 2 bases and J by 7 bases, and 24 bases separated the two germline ends. Germline V gene sequence: CDR1 KGHSH, CDR2 LQKENI. CDR3 length: 18 residues. In DNA form, the CDR3 reads TGTGCCAGCTCACCAGTGGGGGGGCGGCGACTAGCATTAAATGAGCAGTTCTTC. Protein product: CASSPVGGRRLALNEQFF.

The rearrangement links TRBV20-1 to TRBJ2-7, with D maybe TRBD2 (5 bases). The V gene's germline CDR1 is DFQATT and CDR2 SNEGSKA (reference sequence). With 2 bases removed from V and 7 bases from J, the gap between germline ends came to 6 bases. This CDR3 is 10 amino acids long. In nucleotides, the CDR3 is TGCAGTGCTAGATCGGGGGAGCAGTACTTC. It encodes CSARSGEQYF.

The chain links TRBV9 to TRBJ2-7; no clear D gene. The V gene lost 7 bases and the J gene lost 6 bases, with 17 bases spanning the gap. Germline CDR1 SGDLS, CDR2 YYNGEE. This CDR3 is built from 13 residues. CDR3 region: CASSFGGLGEQYF. The DNA for the CDR3 is TGTGCCAGCTCCTTCGGTGGGTTAGGCGAGCAGTACTTC.